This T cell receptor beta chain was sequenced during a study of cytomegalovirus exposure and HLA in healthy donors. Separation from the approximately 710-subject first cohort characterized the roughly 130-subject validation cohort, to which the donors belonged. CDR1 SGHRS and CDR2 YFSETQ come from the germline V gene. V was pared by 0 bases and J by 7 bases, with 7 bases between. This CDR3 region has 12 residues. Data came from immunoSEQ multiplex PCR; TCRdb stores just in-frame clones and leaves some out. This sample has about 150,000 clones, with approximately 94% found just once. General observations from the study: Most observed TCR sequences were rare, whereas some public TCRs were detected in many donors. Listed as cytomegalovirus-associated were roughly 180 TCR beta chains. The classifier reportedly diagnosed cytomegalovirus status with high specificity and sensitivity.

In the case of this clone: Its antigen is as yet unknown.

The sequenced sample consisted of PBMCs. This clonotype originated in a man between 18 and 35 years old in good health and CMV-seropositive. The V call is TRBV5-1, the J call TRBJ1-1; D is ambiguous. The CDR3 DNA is TGCGCCAGCAGCTTGGATCTTAGTGAAGCTTTCTTT. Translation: CASSLDLSEAFF.